Listed below are T cell receptor beta chains from one sample, sequenced in a study of CD8 T cells in ankylosing spondylitis. TCRdb analysed the 5' RACE reads with MiXCR anew, one entry per CDR3 protein. This repertoire shows approximately 440,000 distinct CDR3 sequences, roughly 18% found once; its top ten account for 1%. Input material: blood, either unsorted or a sorted T cell fraction (not recorded which). All receptors derive from a male donor with ankylosing spondylitis. Each CDR3 is given with its conserved first and last residue. D genes are given only for firm matches. Clone size is stated in some rows and not others, as once, few, many or a class when expanded.

v_gene,d_gene,j_gene,abundance,CDR3nt,CDR3aa
TRBV20-1,-,TRBJ1-4,many,TGCAGTGCTAGCCCCACTGGGGGTATATTTGGGGAAAAACTGTTTTTT,CSASPTGGIFGEKLFF
TRBV9,-,TRBJ1-6,few,TGTGCCAGCAGCGTGACCTCAGGGAATTCACCCCTCCACTTT,CASSVTSGNSPLHF
TRBV6-5,-,TRBJ1-5,few,TGTGCCAGCAGTTACTCTGGGGGTAGCCCCCAGCATTTT,CASSYSGGSPQHF
TRBV11-3,-,TRBJ1-1,-,TGTGCCAGCAGTGACACCCCCCGGGATCCTGAAGCTTTCTTT,CASSDTPRDPEAFF
TRBV5-1,-,TRBJ2-3,-,TGCGCCAGCAGCAATCAAAAAGCAGGGGTAGGAGATACGCAGTATTTT,CASSNQKAGVGDTQYF
TRBV6-5,TRBD1,TRBJ1-4,-,TGTGCCAGCAGTCACTCGCCGGGACAGGGGAGTAGTTTGTTTTTT,CASSHSPGQGSSLFF
TRBV12-3/TRBV12-4,-,TRBJ1-6,-,TGTGCCAGCAGGCCCGGACAGTTAGGCGGGAATTCACCCCTCCACTTT,CASRPGQLGGNSPLHF
TRBV3-1,-,TRBJ2-3,-,TGTGCCAGCAGCCTTTCGACAGTTACAGATACGCAGTATTTT,CASSLSTVTDTQYF
TRBV7-2,TRBD1,TRBJ2-1,-,TGTGCCAGCAGCCGCCAGGACAGGGGAGGCAATGAGCAGTTCTTC,CASSRQDRGGNEQFF
TRBV29-1,-,TRBJ1-2,many,TGCAGCGTTGGACAGAACACAAGAATGGTCCACTATGGCTACACCTTC,CSVGQNTRMVHYGYTF
TRBV12-3/TRBV12-4,-,TRBJ2-7,many,TGTGCCAGCAGTTTATTCGGGGTGTCAGGAGAGCAGTACTTC,CASSLFGVSGEQYF
TRBV7-9,-,TRBJ1-1,-,TGTGCCAGCAGCAAAAAGACAGACAACACTGAAGCTTTCTTT,CASSKKTDNTEAFF
TRBV2,-,TRBJ1-6,few,TGTGCCAGCAGTGCTGATGGTTCACCCCTCCACTTT,CASSADGSPLHF
TRBV29-1,TRBD1,TRBJ1-2,-,TGCAGCGTCGCAGGGGGGACAGGGACTGGCTACACCTTC,CSVAGGTGTGYTF
TRBV20-1,TRBD1,TRBJ2-7,-,TGCAGTGCGGATTACAGGGGAGAGTACGAGCAGTACTTC,CSADYRGEYEQYF
TRBV29-1,TRBD1,TRBJ2-3,many,TGCAGCGTTACAGGGGCGACAGATACGCAGTATTTT,CSVTGATDTQYF
TRBV27,-,TRBJ2-7,-,TGTGCCAGCAGAAGACAGGGACTCTACGAGCAGTACTTC,CASRRQGLYEQYF
TRBV28,-,TRBJ2-7,few,TGTGCCAGCAGTTTTGGTCCCCGATCCTCCGAGCAGTACTTC,CASSFGPRSSEQYF
TRBV6-5,TRBD1,TRBJ2-7,-,TGTGCCAGCAGCCTACTCGCTCCGGGACAGGGAAACTACGAGCAGTACTTC,CASSLLAPGQGNYEQYF
TRBV28,-,TRBJ1-1,few,TGTGCCAGCAGTTTTCAATACATGAACACTGAAGCTTTCTTT,CASSFQYMNTEAFF
TRBV20-1,TRBD2,TRBJ2-1,-,TGCAGTGCTCAACTAGCGGGAGCGCTAAATGAGCAGTTCTTC,CSAQLAGALNEQFF
TRBV10-3,-,TRBJ2-3,-,TGTGCCATCAGTGATGAGGGAGGTGGAACGCAGTATTTT,CAISDEGGGTQYF
TRBV4-3,-,TRBJ1-1,few,TGCGCCAGCAGCCAAGAGAGGGGAAGCACTGAAGCTTTCTTT,CASSQERGSTEAFF
TRBV7-2,-,TRBJ2-1,few,TGTGCCAGCAGCTTAGTTTCCCCCTCCTACAATGAGCAGTTCTTC,CASSLVSPSYNEQFF
TRBV28,-,TRBJ1-6,-,TGTGCCAGCAATGGGGGAGACGAAGATAATTCACCCCTCCACTTT,CASNGGDEDNSPLHF
TRBV20-1,-,TRBJ1-1,-,TGCAGTGCTAGGGACAGCTCCGAGGGAGAAGCTTTCTTT,CSARDSSEGEAFF
TRBV18,TRBD2,TRBJ2-7,few,TGTGCCAGCTCACCGCTAGCGGGAGGAGGGTACGAGCAGTACTTC,CASSPLAGGGYEQYF
TRBV20-1,-,TRBJ2-3,few,TGCAGTGCTAATGTTTTCGGGTCAGATACGCAGTATTTT,CSANVFGSDTQYF
TRBV15,TRBD1,TRBJ2-3,few,TGTGCCACCAGCAGAGATAGGCTAGGGACAGGGGGAGTTGATACGCAGTATTTT,CATSRDRLGTGGVDTQYF
TRBV5-1,-,TRBJ1-1,many,TGCGCCAGCAGCTTGGGCGCATCCGGCGGGACTGAAGCTTTCTTT,CASSLGASGGTEAFF
TRBV7-9,TRBD1,TRBJ2-5,-,TGTGCCAGCAGCTTAGGGGACAGGGGAAAAGAGACCCAGTACTTC,CASSLGDRGKETQYF
TRBV7-9,-,TRBJ2-3,few,TGTGCCAGCACCAGCCAGGGTACTCGGGATACGCAGTATTTT,CASTSQGTRDTQYF
TRBV10-3,-,TRBJ1-3,many,TGTGCCATCAGTGCTTCGCCAGCCTCTGGAAACACCATATATTTT,CAISASPASGNTIYF
TRBV20-1,-,TRBJ2-5,-,TGCAGTGCCAGGGGGGAGTCAGAGACCCAGTACTTC,CSARGESETQYF
TRBV20-1,TRBD1,TRBJ2-5,-,TGCAGTGCGCAGGGGGCCGTCGAGACCCAGTACTTC,CSAQGAVETQYF
TRBV3-1,-,TRBJ1-3,many,TGTGCCAGCAGCCACCAGACAGGCAGCTCTGGAAACACCATATATTTT,CASSHQTGSSGNTIYF
TRBV12-5,-,TRBJ1-1,-,TGTGCTAGTGGTTTGCCAGGAGTAATGAACACTGAAGCTTTCTTT,CASGLPGVMNTEAFF
TRBV20-1,-,TRBJ2-3,-,TGCAGTGCGGCCGGACTGGCCGGGGTCACAGATACGCAGTATTTT,CSAAGLAGVTDTQYF
TRBV19,TRBD2,TRBJ2-2,-,TGTGCCAGTAGGGGAGGGCCGGGCACCGGGGAGCTGTTTTTT,CASRGGPGTGELFF
TRBV6-5,-,TRBJ2-1,once,TGTGCCAGCAGTTACAGGTTTGCTAGTTCAGTACGGACCGACAATGAGCAGTTCTTC,CASSYRFASSVRTDNEQFF
TRBV12-2,-,TRBJ2-3,-,TGTGCAAGTCGCTTACCCGGACAGAGCACAGATACGCAGTATTTT,CASRLPGQSTDTQYF
TRBV4-1,-,TRBJ2-5,few,TGCGCCAGCAGCCCAGCGGACAGTCCGGAGACCCAGTACTTC,CASSPADSPETQYF
TRBV20-1,-,TRBJ1-2,many,TGCAGTGTGGTCGGGCAGGGGAATAGTGGCTACACCTTC,CSVVGQGNSGYTF
TRBV7-6,-,TRBJ2-3,few,TGTGCCAGCAGCTTAGAGGGCTCGGGGGCTAACACAGATACGCAGTATTTT,CASSLEGSGANTDTQYF
TRBV5-1,-,TRBJ2-1,many,TGCGCCAGCAGCTTGACAGATAGCTCCTACAATGAGCAGTTCTTC,CASSLTDSSYNEQFF
TRBV7-2,TRBD2,TRBJ2-5,few,TGTGCCAGCAGCTTAGTAGCGCGGGGGATTTCGGGGACCCAGTACTTC,CASSLVARGISGTQYF
TRBV2,TRBD2,TRBJ2-3,few,TGTGCCAGCAGTGAAGTCCCTCTAGCGGGTGCAAGCACAGATACGCAGTATTTT,CASSEVPLAGASTDTQYF
TRBV12-3/TRBV12-4,TRBD2,TRBJ2-3,few,TGTGCCAGCAGTAATCCCGGGACTAGCGGGATGAGCACAGATACGCAGTATTTT,CASSNPGTSGMSTDTQYF
TRBV7-9,-,TRBJ1-1,-,TGTGCCAGCAGCGTAGACAGGTCGGGCACTGAAGCTTTCTTT,CASSVDRSGTEAFF
TRBV20-1,-,TRBJ2-7,few,TGCAGTGCTAGAGATCGCCCGGGTTACGCCTACGAGCAGTACTTC,CSARDRPGYAYEQYF
TRBV29-1,TRBD2,TRBJ2-1,few,TGCAGCGTTGAAGGTTGGACTAGCGGGAGGGCGGATAATGAGCAGTTCTTC,CSVEGWTSGRADNEQFF
TRBV7-2,TRBD1,TRBJ1-5,-,TGTGCCAGCAGCTTAGAGACAGGGATCGGTCAGCCCCAGCATTTT,CASSLETGIGQPQHF
TRBV27,-,TRBJ2-5,-,TGTGCCAGCAGTTTTGGGGGTCTAGGGGACGGGGAGACCCAGTACTTC,CASSFGGLGDGETQYF
TRBV24-1,-,TRBJ1-5,few,TGTGCCACCAGTGACCAGCCCCAGCATTTT,CATSDQPQHF
TRBV9,TRBD1,TRBJ1-5,-,TGTGCCAGCAGCGTGACAGGGGGCTCAGGTCAGCCCCAGCATTTT,CASSVTGGSGQPQHF